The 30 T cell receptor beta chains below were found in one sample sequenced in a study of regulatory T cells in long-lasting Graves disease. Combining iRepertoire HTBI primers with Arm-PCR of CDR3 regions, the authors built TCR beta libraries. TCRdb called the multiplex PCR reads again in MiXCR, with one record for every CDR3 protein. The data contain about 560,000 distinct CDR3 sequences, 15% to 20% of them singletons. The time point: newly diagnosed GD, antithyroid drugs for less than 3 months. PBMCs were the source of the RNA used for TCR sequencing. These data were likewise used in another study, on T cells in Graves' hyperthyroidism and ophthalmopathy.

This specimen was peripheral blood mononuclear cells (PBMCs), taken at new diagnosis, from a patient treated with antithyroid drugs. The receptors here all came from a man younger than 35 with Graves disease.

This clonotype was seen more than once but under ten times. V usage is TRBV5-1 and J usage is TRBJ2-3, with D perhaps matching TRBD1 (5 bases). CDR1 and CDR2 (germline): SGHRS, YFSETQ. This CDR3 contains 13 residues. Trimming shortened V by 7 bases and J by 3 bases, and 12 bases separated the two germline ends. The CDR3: CASADPGTDTQYF. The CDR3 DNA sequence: TGCGCCAGCGCGGACCCAGGGACAGATACGCAGTATTTT. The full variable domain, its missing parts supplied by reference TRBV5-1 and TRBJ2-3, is KAGVTQTPRYLIKTRGQQVTLSCSPISGHRSVSWYQQTPGQGLQFLFEYFSETQRNKGNFPGRFSGRQFSNSRSEMNVSTLELGDSALYLCASADPGTDTQYFGPGTRLTVL.

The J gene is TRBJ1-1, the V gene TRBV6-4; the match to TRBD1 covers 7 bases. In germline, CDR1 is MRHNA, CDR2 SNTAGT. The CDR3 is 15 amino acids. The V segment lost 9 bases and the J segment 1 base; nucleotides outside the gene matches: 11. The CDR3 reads CARATGTSGNTEAFF. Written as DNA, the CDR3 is TGTGCCAGGGCGACAGGGACGTCGGGGAACACTGAAGCTTTCTTT.

For the CDR3, the DNA is TGTGCCACCAGTGCAACCGGGACAGGGAGCAATCAGCCCCAGCATTTT. Its translation: CATSATGTGSNQPQHF. This rearrangement joins TRBV24-1 to TRBJ1-5; 9 bases map to TRBD1. V lost 5 bases to trimming and J lost 1 base; unmatched junction nucleotides: 5. CDR1 and CDR2 (germline): KGHDR, SFDVKD. The CDR3 runs 16 residues.

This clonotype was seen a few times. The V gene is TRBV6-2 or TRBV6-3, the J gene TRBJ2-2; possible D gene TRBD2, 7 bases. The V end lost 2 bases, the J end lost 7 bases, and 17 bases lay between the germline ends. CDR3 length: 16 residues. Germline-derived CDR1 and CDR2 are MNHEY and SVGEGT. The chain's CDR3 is CASSYMARGGVGELFF. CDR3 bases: TGTGCCAGCAGTTACATGGCCAGGGGAGGGGTCGGGGAGCTGTTTTTT.

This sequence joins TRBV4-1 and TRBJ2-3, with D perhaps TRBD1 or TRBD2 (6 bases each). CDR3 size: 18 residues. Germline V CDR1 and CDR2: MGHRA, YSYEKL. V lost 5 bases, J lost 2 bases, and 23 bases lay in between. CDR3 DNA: TGCGCCAGCAGCGCGAGGGGGACGGGTGGGGACTTCACAGATACGCAGTATTTT. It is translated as CASSARGTGGDFTDTQYF.

The CDR3 DNA reads TGCAGTGCTCCTCCGGGAGCAGATACGCAGTATTTT. Translation: CSAPPGADTQYF. This rearrangement joins TRBV20-1 to TRBJ2-3; D is possibly TRBD2 (6 bases). The germline V and J ends were trimmed by 5 bases and 4 bases, with 10 bases remaining between them. This CDR3 is built from 12 residues. Germline CDR1 and CDR2: DFQATT and SNEGSKA (reference sequence).

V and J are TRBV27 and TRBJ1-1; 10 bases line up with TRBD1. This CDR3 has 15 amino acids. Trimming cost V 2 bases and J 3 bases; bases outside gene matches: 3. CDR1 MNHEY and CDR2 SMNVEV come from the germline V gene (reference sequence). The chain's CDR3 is CASSLRTGGDTEAFF. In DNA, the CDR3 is TGTGCCAGCAGTTTACGGACAGGGGGGGACACTGAAGCTTTCTTT.

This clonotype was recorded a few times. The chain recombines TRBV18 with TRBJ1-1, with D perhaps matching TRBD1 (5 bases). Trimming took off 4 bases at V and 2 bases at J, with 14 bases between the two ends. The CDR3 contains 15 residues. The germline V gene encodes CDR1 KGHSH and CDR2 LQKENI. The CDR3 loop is CASSRPGGKNTEAFF. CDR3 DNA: TGTGCCAGCTCACGGCCGGGGGGAAAAAACACTGAAGCTTTCTTT.

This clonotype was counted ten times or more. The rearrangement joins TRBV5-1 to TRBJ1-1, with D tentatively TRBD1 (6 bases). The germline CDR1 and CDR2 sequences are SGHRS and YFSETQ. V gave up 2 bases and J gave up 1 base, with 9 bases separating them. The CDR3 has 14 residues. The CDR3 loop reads CASSFFRGNTEAFF. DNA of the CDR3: TGCGCCAGCAGCTTTTTCAGGGGGAACACTGAAGCTTTCTTT.

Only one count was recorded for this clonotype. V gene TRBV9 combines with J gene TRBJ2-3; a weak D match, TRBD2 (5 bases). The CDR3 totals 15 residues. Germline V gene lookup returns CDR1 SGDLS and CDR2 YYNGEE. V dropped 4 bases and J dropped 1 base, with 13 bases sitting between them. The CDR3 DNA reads TGTGCCAGCAGCTTAACTAGTTCAGGCACAGATACGCAGTATTTT. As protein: CASSLTSSGTDTQYF.

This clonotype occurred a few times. The CDR3 nucleotides read TGTGCCAGCAGCTTAGGTACAGCTGTTCGGTACGAGCAGTACTTC. Its translation is CASSLGTAVRYEQYF. The chain uses TRBV7-8 and TRBJ2-7; D remains unclear. Trimming pared 1 base from V and 4 bases from J, leaving 14 bases between. The germline CDR1 and CDR2 sequences are SGHVS and FQNEAQ. The CDR3 has 15 residues. Filled out from reference TRBV7-8 and TRBJ2-7, the complete variable domain reads GAGVSQSPRYKVAKRGQDVALRCDPISGHVSLFWYQQALGQGPEFLTYFQNEAQLDKSGLPSDRFFAERPEGSVSTLKIQRTQQEDSAVYLCASSLGTAVRYEQYFGPGTRLTVT.

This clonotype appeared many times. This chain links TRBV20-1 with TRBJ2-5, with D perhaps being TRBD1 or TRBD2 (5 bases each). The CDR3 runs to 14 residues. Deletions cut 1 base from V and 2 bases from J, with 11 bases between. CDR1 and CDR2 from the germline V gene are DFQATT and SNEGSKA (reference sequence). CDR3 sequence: CSARGGTGQETQYF. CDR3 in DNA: TGCAGTGCTAGAGGGGGGACCGGGCAAGAGACCCAGTACTTC.

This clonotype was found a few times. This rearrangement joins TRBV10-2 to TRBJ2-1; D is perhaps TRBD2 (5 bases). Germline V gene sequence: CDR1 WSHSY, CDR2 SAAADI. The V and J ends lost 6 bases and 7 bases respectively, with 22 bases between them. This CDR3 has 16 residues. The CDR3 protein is CASRSRPSGWSNEQFF. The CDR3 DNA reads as TGCGCCAGCAGATCGCGGCCCAGCGGTTGGTCGAATGAGCAGTTCTTC.

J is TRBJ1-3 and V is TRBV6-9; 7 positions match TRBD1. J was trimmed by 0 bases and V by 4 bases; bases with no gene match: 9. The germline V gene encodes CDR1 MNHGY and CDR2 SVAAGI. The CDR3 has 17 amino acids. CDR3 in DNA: TGTGCCAGCAGTTCCGCCGGGACAGCAATCTCTGGAAACACCATATATTTT. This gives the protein CASSSAGTAISGNTIYF.

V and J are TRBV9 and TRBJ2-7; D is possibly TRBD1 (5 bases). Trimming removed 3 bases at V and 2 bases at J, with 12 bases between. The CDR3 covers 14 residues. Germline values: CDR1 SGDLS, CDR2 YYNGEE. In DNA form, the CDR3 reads TGTGCCAGCAGCGCGCAGGGTTTTCCCTACGAGCAGTACTTC. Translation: CASSAQGFPYEQYF.

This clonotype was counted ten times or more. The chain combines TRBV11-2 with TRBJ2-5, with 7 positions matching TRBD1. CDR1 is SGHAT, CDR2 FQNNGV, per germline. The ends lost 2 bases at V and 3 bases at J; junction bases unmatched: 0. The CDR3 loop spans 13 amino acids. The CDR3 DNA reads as TGTGCCAGCAGCTTAACAGGGGAAGAGACCCAGTACTTC. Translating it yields CASSLTGEETQYF.

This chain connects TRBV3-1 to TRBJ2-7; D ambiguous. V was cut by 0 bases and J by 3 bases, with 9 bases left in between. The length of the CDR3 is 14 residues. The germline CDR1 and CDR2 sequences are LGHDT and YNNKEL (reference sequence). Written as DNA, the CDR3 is TGTGCCAGCAGCCAAGAAGCCAGGCTCTACGAGCAGTACTTC. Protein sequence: CASSQEARLYEQYF.

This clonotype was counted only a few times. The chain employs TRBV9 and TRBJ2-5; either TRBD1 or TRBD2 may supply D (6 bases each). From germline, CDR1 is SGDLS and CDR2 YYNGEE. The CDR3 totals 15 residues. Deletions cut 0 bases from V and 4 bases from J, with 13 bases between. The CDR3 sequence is CASSVAIGGVETQYF. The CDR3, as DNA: TGTGCCAGCAGCGTAGCTATCGGGGGCGTAGAGACCCAGTACTTC.

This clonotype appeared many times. As DNA, the CDR3 is TGTGCCAGCAGTGATGGGCGGCGGGACCCACCCCCGGGGGACGAGCAGTACTTC. Residues: CASSDGRRDPPPGDEQYF. The rearrangement links TRBV6-2 or TRBV6-3 to TRBJ2-7, with D possibly TRBD2 on 6 matching bases. The length of the CDR3 is 18 residues. CDR1 and CDR2 from the germline V gene are MNHEY and SVGEGT. The V end was cut by 5 bases, the J end by 5 bases, with 28 bases between.

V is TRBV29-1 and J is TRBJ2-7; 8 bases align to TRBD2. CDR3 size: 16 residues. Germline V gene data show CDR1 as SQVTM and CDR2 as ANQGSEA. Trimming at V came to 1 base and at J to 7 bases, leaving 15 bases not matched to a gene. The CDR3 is CSVEAPGGGWRSEQYF. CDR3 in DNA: TGCAGCGTTGAAGCCCCCGGGGGGGGCTGGAGGAGTGAGCAGTACTTC.

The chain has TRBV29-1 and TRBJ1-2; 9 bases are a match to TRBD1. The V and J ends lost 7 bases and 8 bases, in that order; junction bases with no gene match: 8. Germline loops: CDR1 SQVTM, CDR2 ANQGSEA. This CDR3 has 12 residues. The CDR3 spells CSGLGTGLGYTF. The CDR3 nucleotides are TGCAGCGGCCTCGGGACAGGGTTAGGCTACACCTTC.

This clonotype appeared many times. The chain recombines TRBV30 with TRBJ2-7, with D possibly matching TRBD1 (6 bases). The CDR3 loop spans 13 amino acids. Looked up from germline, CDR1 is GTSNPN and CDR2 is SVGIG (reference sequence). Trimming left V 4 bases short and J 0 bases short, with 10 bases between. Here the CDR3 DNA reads TGTGCCTGGAACAGGGACCTCTCCTACGAGCAGTACTTC. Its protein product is CAWNRDLSYEQYF.

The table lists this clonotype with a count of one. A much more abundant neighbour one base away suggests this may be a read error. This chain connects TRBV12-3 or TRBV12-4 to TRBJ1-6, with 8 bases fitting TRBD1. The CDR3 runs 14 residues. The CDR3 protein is CVSSGGQVQSPLHF. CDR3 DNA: TGTGTCAGCAGTGGGGGACAGGTTCAATCACCCCTCCACTTT.

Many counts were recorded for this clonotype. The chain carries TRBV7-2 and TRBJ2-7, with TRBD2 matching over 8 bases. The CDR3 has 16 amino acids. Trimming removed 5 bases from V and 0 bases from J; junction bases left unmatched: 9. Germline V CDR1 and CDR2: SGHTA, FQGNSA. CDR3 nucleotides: TGTGCCAGCAGCCGCGACGGACTAGCCAACTCCTACGAGCAGTACTTC. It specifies CASSRDGLANSYEQYF.

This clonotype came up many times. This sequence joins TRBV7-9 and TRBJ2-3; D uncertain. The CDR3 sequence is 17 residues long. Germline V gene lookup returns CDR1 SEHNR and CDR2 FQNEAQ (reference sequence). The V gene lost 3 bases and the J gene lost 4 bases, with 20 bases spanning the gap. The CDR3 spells CASSFFRRAWSADTQYF. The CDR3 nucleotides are TGTGCCAGCAGCTTCTTCCGACGGGCCTGGAGCGCAGATACGCAGTATTTT.

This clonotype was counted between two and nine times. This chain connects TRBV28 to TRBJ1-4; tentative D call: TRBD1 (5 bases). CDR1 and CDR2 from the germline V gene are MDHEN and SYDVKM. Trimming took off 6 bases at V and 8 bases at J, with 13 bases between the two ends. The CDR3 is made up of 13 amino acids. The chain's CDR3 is CASRDTPSEKLFF. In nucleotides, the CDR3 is TGTGCCAGCAGGGACACACCTTCCGAAAAACTGTTTTTT.

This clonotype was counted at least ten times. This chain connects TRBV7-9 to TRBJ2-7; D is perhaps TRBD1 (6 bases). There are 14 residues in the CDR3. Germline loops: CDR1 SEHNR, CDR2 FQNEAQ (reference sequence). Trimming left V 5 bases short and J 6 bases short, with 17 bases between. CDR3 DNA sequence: TGTGCCAGCAGCACTATAGCAGGGGTCGGCGAGCAGTACTTC. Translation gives CASSTIAGVGEQYF.

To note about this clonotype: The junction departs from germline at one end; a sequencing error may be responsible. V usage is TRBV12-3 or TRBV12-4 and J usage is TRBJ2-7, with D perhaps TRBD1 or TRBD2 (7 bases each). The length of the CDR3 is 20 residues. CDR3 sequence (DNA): TGTGCCAGTAGTGTCACTAGTAGGGGGGGTTACAGGGGCCTCTCCTGCGAGCAGTACTTC. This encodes CASSVTSRGGYRGLSCEQYF.

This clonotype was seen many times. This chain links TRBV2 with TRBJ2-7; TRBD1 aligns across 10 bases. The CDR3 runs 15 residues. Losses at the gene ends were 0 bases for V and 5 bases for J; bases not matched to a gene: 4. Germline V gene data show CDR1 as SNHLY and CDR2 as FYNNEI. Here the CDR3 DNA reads TGTGCCAGCAGTGAAGCGGGACAGGGGATCCACGAGCAGTACTTC. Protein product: CASSEAGQGIHEQYF.

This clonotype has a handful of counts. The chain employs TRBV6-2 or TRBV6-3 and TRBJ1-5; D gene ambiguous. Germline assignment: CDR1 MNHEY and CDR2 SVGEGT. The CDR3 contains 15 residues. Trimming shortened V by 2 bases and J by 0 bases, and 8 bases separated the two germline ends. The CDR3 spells CASSYRRDSNQPQHF. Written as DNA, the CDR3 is TGTGCCAGCAGTTACCGCCGGGATAGCAATCAGCCCCAGCATTTT.